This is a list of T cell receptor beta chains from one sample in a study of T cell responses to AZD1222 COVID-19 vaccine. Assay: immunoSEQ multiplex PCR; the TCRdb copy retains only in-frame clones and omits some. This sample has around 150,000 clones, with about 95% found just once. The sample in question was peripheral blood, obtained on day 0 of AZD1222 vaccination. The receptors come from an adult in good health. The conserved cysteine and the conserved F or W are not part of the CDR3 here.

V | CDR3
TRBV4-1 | ASSQEYYTEAF
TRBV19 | ASRQGDMNTEAF
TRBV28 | ASSITGYEQY
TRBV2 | ASSLRTSGRDTQY
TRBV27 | ASSMRGVGTGELF
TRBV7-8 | ASSLRGANEQF
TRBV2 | ASGTANYGYT
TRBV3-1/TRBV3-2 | ASTNGDRSGPGSPLH
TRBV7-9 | ASTYGGAPQPQH
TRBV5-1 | ASRLDTELEAF
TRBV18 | ASSPIRGDEQY
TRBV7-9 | ASSFPPTDTQY
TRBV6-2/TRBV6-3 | ASSSLPENPSKNIQY
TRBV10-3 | AILREEAGNTIY
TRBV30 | AWSRGPGQPQH
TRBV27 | ASGGLSYNEQF
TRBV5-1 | ASRDLPGLEETQY